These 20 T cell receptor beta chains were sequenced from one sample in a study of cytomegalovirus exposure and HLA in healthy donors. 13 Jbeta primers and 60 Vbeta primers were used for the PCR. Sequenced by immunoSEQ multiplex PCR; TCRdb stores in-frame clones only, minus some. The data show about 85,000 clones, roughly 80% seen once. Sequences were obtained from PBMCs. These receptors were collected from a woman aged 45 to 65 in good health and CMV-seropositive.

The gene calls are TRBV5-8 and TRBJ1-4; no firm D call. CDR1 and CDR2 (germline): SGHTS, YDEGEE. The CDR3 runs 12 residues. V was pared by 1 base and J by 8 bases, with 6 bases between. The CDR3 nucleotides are TGTGCCAGCAGCTTGTTGAGGGAAAAACTGTTTTTT. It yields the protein CASSLLREKLFF.

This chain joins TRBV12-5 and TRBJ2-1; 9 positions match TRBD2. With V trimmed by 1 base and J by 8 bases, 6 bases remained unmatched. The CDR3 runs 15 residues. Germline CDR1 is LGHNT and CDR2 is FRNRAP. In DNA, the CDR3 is TGTGCTAGTGGTTTGGAGAGCGGGGGGTATGATGAGCAGTTCTTC. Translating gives CASGLESGGYDEQFF.

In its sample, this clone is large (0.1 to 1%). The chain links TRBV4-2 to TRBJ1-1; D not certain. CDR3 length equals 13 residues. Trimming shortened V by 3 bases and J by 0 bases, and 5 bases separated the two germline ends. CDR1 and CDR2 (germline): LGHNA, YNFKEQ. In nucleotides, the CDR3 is TGTGCCAGCAGCCACACGGTGAACACTGAAGCTTTCTTT. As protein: CASSHTVNTEAFF.

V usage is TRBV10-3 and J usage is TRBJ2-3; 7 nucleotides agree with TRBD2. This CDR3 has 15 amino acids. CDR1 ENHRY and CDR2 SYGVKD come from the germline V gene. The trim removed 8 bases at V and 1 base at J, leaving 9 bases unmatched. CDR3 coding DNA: TGTGCCATCGCGCTAGGGGCGGGGGGCACAGATACGCAGTATTTT. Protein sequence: CAIALGAGGTDTQYF.

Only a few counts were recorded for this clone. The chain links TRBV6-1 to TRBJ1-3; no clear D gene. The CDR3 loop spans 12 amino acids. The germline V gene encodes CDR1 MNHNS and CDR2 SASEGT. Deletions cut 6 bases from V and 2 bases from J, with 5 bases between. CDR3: CASSLTGNTIYF. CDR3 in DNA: TGTGCCAGCAGCCTAACTGGAAACACCATATATTTT.

The DNA of the CDR3 is TGTGCCAGCAGCTTCCAGGGGACTGGAAACACCATATATTTT. Protein product: CASSFQGTGNTIYF. The chain links TRBV11-2 to TRBJ1-3; a weak D match, TRBD1 (6 bases). The CDR3 covers 14 residues. V was pared by 3 bases and J by 2 bases, with 8 bases between. Germline loops: CDR1 SGHAT, CDR2 FQNNGV.

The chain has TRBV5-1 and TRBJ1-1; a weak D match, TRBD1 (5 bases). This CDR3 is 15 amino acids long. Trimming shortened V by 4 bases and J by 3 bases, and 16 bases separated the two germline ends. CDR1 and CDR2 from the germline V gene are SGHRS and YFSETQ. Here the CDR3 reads CASSTYQGFDTEAFF. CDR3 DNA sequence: TGCGCCAGCAGCACCTACCAGGGTTTTGACACTGAAGCTTTCTTT. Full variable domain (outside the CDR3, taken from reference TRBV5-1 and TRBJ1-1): KAGVTQTPRYLIKTRGQQVTLSCSPISGHRSVSWYQQTPGQGLQFLFEYFSETQRNKGNFPGRFSGRQFSNSRSEMNVSTLELGDSALYLCASSTYQGFDTEAFFGQGTRLTVV.

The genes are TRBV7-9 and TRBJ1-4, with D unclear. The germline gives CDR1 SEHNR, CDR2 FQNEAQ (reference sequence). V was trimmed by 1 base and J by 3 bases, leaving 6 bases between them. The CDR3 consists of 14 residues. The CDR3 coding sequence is TGTGCCAGCAGCTTAGGTCAGGCTAATGAAAAACTGTTTTTT. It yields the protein CASSLGQANEKLFF.

The DNA of the CDR3 is TGTGCCAGCAGCCACTTCGGAGGCAATGAGCAGTTCTTC. It encodes CASSHFGGNEQFF. V is TRBV14 and J is TRBJ2-1; D is perhaps TRBD2 (5 bases). V shed 3 bases and J shed 6 bases, with 9 bases lying between them. The CDR3 totals 13 residues. CDR1 is SGHDN, CDR2 FVKESK, per germline.

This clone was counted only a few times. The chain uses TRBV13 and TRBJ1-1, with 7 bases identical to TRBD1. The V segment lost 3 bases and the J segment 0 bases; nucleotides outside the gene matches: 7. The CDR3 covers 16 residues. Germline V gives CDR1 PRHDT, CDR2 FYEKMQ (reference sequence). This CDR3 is CASSFSPTGLNTEAFF. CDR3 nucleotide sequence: TGTGCCAGCAGCTTTTCCCCGACAGGGCTGAACACTGAAGCTTTCTTT. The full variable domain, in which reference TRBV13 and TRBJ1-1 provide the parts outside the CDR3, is AAGVIQSPRHLIKEKRETATLKCYPIPRHDTVYWYQQGPGQDPQFLISFYEKMQSDKGSIPDRFSAQQFSDYHSELNMSSLELGDSALYFCASSFSPTGLNTEAFFGQGTRLTVV.

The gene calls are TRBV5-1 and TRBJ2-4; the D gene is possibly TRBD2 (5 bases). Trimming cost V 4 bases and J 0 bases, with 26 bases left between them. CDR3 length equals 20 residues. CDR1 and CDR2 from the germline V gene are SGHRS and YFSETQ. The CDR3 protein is CASSPPLENQEDLAKNIQYF. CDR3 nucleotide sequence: TGCGCCAGCAGCCCCCCACTGGAGAACCAGGAGGATTTAGCCAAAAACATTCAGTACTTC.

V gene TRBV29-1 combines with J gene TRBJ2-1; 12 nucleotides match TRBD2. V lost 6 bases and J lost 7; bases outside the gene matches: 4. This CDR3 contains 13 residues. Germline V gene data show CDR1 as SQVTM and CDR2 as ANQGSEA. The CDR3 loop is CSVLAGGGNEQFF. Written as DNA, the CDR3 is TGCAGCGTACTAGCGGGGGGAGGGAATGAGCAGTTCTTC.

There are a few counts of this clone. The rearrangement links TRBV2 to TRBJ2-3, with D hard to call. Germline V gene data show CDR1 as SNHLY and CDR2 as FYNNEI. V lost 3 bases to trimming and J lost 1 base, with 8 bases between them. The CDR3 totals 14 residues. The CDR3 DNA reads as TGTGCCAGCAGTGATTTTGCAGGCACAGATACGCAGTATTTT. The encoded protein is CASSDFAGTDTQYF.

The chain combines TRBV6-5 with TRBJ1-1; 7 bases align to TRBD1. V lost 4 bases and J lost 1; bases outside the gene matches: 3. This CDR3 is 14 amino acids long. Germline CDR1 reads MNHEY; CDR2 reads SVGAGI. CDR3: CASSFQGGNTEAFF. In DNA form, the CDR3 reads TGTGCCAGCAGTTTTCAGGGGGGGAACACTGAAGCTTTCTTT.

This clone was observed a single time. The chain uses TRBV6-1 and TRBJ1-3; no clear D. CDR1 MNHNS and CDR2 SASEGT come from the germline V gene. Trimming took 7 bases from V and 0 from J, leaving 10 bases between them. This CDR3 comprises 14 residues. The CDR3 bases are TGTGCCAGCATGGGCACACACTCTGGAAACACCATATATTTT. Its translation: CASMGTHSGNTIYF.

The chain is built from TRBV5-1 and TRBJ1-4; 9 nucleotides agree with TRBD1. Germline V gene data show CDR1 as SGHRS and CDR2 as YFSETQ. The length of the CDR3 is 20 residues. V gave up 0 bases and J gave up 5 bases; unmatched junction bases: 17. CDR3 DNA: TGCGCCAGCAGCTTGGAACCCGTCCCGGGACAGGGTTGGGGGAATGAAAAACTGTTTTTT. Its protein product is CASSLEPVPGQGWGNEKLFF. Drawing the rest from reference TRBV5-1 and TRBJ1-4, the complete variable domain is KAGVTQTPRYLIKTRGQQVTLSCSPISGHRSVSWYQQTPGQGLQFLFEYFSETQRNKGNFPGRFSGRQFSNSRSEMNVSTLELGDSALYLCASSLEPVPGQGWGNEKLFFGSGTQLSVL.

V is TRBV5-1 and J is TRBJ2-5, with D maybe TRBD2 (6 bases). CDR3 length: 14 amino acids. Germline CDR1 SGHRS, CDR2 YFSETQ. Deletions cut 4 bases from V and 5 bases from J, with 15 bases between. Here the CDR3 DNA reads TGCGCCAGCAGCCAAGTACCGGGACTGGAGACCCAGTACTTC. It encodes CASSQVPGLETQYF.

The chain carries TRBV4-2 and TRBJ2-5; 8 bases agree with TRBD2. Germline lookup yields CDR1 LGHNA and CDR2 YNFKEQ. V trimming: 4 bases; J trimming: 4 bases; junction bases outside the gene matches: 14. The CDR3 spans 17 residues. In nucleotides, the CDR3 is TGTGCCAGCAGCCGATCGGGGGTAGCGGGGCTGCGAGAGACCCAGTACTTC. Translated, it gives CASSRSGVAGLRETQYF.

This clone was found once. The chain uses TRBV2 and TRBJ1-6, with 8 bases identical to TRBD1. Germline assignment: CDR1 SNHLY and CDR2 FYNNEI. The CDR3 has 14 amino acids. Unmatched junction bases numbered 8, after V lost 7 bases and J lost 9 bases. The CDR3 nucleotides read TGTGCCAGCACTTCAGAAGGACAGGGTTCACCCCTCCACTTT. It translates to CASTSEGQGSPLHF.

The CDR3, as DNA: TGTGCCATCAGCCAGGGACTAGCGGGAGCAGTGGGTGAGCAGTTCTTC. Translated, it gives CAISQGLAGAVGEQFF. This rearrangement joins TRBV10-3 to TRBJ2-1; TRBD2 agrees at 14 bases. The ends lost 6 bases at V and 9 bases at J; junction bases unmatched: 10. The length of the CDR3 is 16 residues. Germline V gene sequence: CDR1 ENHRY, CDR2 SYGVKD.